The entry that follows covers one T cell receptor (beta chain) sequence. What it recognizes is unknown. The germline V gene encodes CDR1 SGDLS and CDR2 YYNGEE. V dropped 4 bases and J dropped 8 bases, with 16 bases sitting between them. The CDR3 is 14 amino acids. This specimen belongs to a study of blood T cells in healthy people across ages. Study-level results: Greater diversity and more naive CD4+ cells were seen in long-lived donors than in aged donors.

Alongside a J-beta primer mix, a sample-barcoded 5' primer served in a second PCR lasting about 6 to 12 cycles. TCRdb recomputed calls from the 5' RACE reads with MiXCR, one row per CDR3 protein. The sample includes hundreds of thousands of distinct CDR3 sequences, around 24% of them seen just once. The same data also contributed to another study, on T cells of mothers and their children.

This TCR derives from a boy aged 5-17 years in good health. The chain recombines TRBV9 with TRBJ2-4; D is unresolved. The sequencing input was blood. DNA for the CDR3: TGTGCCAGCAGCTTTGCCGGACCTGGGGACATTCAGTACTTC. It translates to CASSFAGPGDIQYF.